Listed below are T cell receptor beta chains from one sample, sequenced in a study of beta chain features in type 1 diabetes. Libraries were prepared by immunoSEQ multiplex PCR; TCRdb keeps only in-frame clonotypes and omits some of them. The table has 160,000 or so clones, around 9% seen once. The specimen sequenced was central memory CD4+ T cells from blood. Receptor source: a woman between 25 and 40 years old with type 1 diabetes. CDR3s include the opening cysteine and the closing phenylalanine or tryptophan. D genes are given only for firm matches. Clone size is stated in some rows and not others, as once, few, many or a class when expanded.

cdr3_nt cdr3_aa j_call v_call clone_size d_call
TGTGCCAGCAGCCTTTACTCGAGCAATCAGCCCCAGCATTTT CASSLYSSNQPQHF TRBJ1-5 TRBV4-2 . .
TGCGCCAGCAGCCAAGGTCGGCTTGCGACCCGCCTTCTAGCGGGAAAGGGAAACATTCAGTACTTC CASSQGRLATRLLAGKGNIQYF TRBJ2-4 TRBV4-1 many TRBD2
TGCAGCGTTGAGACAGACTCCTACGAGCAGTACTTC CSVETDSYEQYF TRBJ2-7 TRBV29-1 few .
TGCAGCGTTGGGGGCCAGGGAGGTCAGCCCCAGCATTTT CSVGGQGGQPQHF TRBJ1-5 TRBV29-1 . .
TGTGCCAGCTCACCTGACAGCGGGACTAGCACAGATACGCAGTATTTT CASSPDSGTSTDTQYF TRBJ2-3 TRBV18 . TRBD2
TGTGCCACCAGCAGTCAGGGGTCCATAGAGAAGTACTTC CATSSQGSIEKYF TRBJ2-7 TRBV15 few .
TGTGCCAGCAGCTTACAACAGGGGTTCTCCTACGAGCAGTACTTC CASSLQQGFSYEQYF TRBJ2-7 TRBV7-2 few TRBD1
TGTGCCAGCAGTGTTGCCAGGGACACCGGGGAGCTGTTTTTT CASSVARDTGELFF TRBJ2-2 TRBV2 . .
TGTGCCTGCTATCGCTCTCAGTGGAGCTCTGGAAACACCATATATTTT CACYRSQWSSGNTIYF TRBJ1-3 TRBV30 . .
TGCAGCGTCGAAATCTACCCAGGGGCTAATGAGCAGTTCTTC CSVEIYPGANEQFF TRBJ2-1 TRBV29-1 few .
TGTGCCAGCAGCCAGCTACAGGGAAGAGGGGATGGCTACACCTTC CASSQLQGRGDGYTF TRBJ1-2 TRBV14 few .
TGTGCCAGCAGCTTAGGGTCGGGGGATACGCAGTATTTT CASSLGSGDTQYF TRBJ2-3 TRBV7-2 many .
TGTGCCAGCTCACCTAGTCCGGGACAGGGCAACGGTGAGCAGTTCTTC CASSPSPGQGNGEQFF TRBJ2-1 TRBV18 . TRBD1
TGTGCCAGCAGCCAAGATCCTAGCGGGAGGTACAATGAGCAGTTCTTC CASSQDPSGRYNEQFF TRBJ2-1 TRBV4-2 . TRBD2
TGCAGCGTTAACTCTTTAGATACGCAGTATTTT CSVNSLDTQYF TRBJ2-3 TRBV29-1 few .
TGTGCCTGGAGTTTCAGGAATTATATGAACACTGAAGCTTTCTTT CAWSFRNYMNTEAFF TRBJ1-1 TRBV30 few .
TGTGCCAGTAGTATTAGTAGTCCCGAGGGTACGCAGTATTTT CASSISSPEGTQYF TRBJ2-3 TRBV19 . .
TGTGCCAGCACGCCTACAGGGGGCGGGGGTAGCTACACCTTC CASTPTGGGGSYTF TRBJ1-2 TRBV25-1 . TRBD1
TGTGCCATCAGAGAAGACAGCCTTGGGGGCTACACCTTC CAIREDSLGGYTF TRBJ1-2 TRBV10-3 . .
TGTGCCAGCAGTTTAAACGGGTACACTGAAGCTTTCTTT CASSLNGYTEAFF TRBJ1-1 TRBV27 few .
TGTGCCAGCAGTGAAGACAGGGGGGGAAGCAATCAGCCCCAGCATTTT CASSEDRGGSNQPQHF TRBJ1-5 TRBV2 . TRBD1
TGTGCCAGCAGCTTTTGGACAACTCAAGAGACCCAGTACTTC CASSFWTTQETQYF TRBJ2-5 TRBV5-4 few .
TGTGCCAGCAGCTTAGGTCTTGGGCGAAGCGGCTACGAGCAGTACTTC CASSLGLGRSGYEQYF TRBJ2-7 TRBV7-8 few .
TGCAGCGTTGACAGGGAAAGCGGGGACGAGCAGTACTTC CSVDRESGDEQYF TRBJ2-7 TRBV29-1 few TRBD2
TGTGCCTGGAGTGTTTTCGGGCGGGAGGGCTCCTACGAGCAGTACTTC CAWSVFGREGSYEQYF TRBJ2-7 TRBV30 . TRBD2
TGCGCCAGCAGCCAAGATCCCAGCGGGAGTGAATGGGAGACCCAGTACTTC CASSQDPSGSEWETQYF TRBJ2-5 TRBV4-1 few TRBD2
TGTGCCAGCAGCCTAGGGACAGGGCGCCTCCCAGATACGCAGTATTTT CASSLGTGRLPDTQYF TRBJ2-3 TRBV11-2 few TRBD1
TGTGCCAGCAGACTAGCGGGTGGGGGTGAGCAGTTCTTC CASRLAGGGEQFF TRBJ2-1 TRBV6-1 . TRBD2
TGTGCCAGCAGCCCAGACGAGGGAGTGAACACTGAAGCTTTCTTT CASSPDEGVNTEAFF TRBJ1-1 TRBV7-9 . .
TGTGCCAGCAGCTTAGCCGGGACAGGGAACTATGGCTACACCTTC CASSLAGTGNYGYTF TRBJ1-2 TRBV7-3 few TRBD1
TGCGCCAGCAGCGTAGCCGGCGCTGAAGCTTTCTTT CASSVAGAEAFF TRBJ1-1 TRBV5-1 few .
TGCAGCGTTGAAGTGGGACTCCAGGACACTGAAGCTTTCTTT CSVEVGLQDTEAFF TRBJ1-1 TRBV29-1 few .
TGTGCCAGCAGTGAATTGGGACAGGGGTCCTACGAGCAGTACTTC CASSELGQGSYEQYF TRBJ2-7 TRBV25-1 few TRBD1
TGTGCCAGCAGCCACGGACAGGGGGTTCGCGAAAAACTGTTTTTT CASSHGQGVREKLFF TRBJ1-4 TRBV5-4 . TRBD1
TGTGCCAGCAGCCTGGCGGCTGGGGCCAACGTCCTGACTTTC CASSLAAGANVLTF TRBJ2-6 TRBV28 few .
TGCGCCAGCAGCTTGGTTGCAGGGGGCAATGAGCAGTTCTTC CASSLVAGGNEQFF TRBJ2-1 TRBV5-1 . TRBD1
TGTGCCAGCAGTTTATTTGGGCTAGCGGGAGCCTCCGATACGCAGTATTTT CASSLFGLAGASDTQYF TRBJ2-3 TRBV28 few TRBD2
TGTGCCAGCAGGCGGACTAGCGGGGGAGAGACCCAGTACTTC CASRRTSGGETQYF TRBJ2-5 TRBV6-6 few TRBD2
TGTGCCAGCAACGAACAGGGTGCACTCTACGAGCAGTACTTC CASNEQGALYEQYF TRBJ2-7 TRBV2 . .
TGTGCCAGCAGCTTAAGCGGGATGGATGGAGGCCGGGAGCAGTACTTC CASSLSGMDGGREQYF TRBJ2-7 TRBV7-9 . TRBD2
TGCGCCAGTACCTGGACTAGCGGGAGGGTGGGAGAGACCCAGTACTTC CASTWTSGRVGETQYF TRBJ2-5 TRBV5-1 . TRBD2
TGTGCCAGCAGCGCACTAGCGGGAGACGCCTACAATGAGCAGTTCTTC CASSALAGDAYNEQFF TRBJ2-1 TRBV9 . TRBD2
TGTGCCAGCAGCTTAAATCGGGGGGGCGAGCAGTACTTC CASSLNRGGEQYF TRBJ2-7 TRBV7-3 few TRBD2
TGTGCCAGCAGCTCGGGACTAGCGGGAGGTGGGGATACGCAGTATTTT CASSSGLAGGGDTQYF TRBJ2-3 TRBV5-6 . TRBD2
TGTGCCAGCAGCTTATCCCGGGGGAGTACTGAAGCTTTCTTT CASSLSRGSTEAFF TRBJ1-1 TRBV11-2 few .
TGCGCCAGCAGCCAGGACCGCGCGACAGCGTATGGCTACACCTTC CASSQDRATAYGYTF TRBJ1-2 TRBV4-1 . .
TGTGCCAGCAGCGTAGCACAGGCTTGGGACGAGCAGTACTTC CASSVAQAWDEQYF TRBJ2-7 TRBV9 . .
TGTGCCTGGAGTCGGGGGGCGGATCAGCCCCAGCATTTT CAWSRGADQPQHF TRBJ1-5 TRBV30 few .
TGTGCCAGCAGCCCCAGGACGGGATACTCCTACGAGCAGTACTTC CASSPRTGYSYEQYF TRBJ2-7 TRBV7-2 few .
TGCGCCAGCAACCCCGGGAGCGACTATGGCTACACCTTC CASNPGSDYGYTF TRBJ1-2 TRBV5-1 . .